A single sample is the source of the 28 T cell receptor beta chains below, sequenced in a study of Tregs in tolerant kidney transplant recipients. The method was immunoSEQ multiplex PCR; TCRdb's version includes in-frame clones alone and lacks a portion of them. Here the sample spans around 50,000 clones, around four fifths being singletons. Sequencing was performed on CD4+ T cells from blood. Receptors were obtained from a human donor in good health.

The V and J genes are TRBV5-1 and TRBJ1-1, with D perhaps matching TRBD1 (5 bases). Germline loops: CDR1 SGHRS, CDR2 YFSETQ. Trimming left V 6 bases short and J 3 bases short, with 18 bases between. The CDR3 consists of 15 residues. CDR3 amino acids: CASNPDPPGDTEAFF. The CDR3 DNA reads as TGCGCCAGCAACCCTGACCCCCCGGGGGACACTGAAGCTTTCTTT.

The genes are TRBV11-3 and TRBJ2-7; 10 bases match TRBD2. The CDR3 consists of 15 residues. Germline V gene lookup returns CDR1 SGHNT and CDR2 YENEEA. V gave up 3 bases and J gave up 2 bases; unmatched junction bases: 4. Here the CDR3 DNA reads TGTGCCAGCAGCTTGGAAGCGGGAGGGCCCTACGAGCAGTACTTC. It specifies CASSLEAGGPYEQYF.

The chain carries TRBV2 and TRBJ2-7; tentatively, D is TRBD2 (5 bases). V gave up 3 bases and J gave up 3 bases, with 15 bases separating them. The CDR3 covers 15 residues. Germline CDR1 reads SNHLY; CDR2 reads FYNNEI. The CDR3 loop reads CASSDEVAGSYEQYF. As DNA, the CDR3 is TGTGCCAGCAGTGATGAGGTGGCTGGGAGCTACGAGCAGTACTTC.

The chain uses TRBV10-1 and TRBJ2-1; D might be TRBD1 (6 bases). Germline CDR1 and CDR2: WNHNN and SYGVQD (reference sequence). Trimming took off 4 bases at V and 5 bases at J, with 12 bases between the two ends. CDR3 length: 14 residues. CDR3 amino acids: CASSATGFHNEQFF. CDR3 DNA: TGCGCCAGCAGTGCGACAGGTTTCCACAATGAGCAGTTCTTC.

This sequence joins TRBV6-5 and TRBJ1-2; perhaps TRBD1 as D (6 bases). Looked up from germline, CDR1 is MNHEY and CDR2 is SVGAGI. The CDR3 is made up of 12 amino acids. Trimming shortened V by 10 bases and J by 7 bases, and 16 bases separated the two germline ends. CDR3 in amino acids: CATRLGASGYTF. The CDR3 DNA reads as TGTGCCACCCGCCTGGGGGCCTCTGGCTACACCTTC.

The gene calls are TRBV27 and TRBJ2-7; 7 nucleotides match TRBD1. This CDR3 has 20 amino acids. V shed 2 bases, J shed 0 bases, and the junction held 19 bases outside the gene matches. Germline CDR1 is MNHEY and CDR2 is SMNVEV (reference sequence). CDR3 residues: CASSLRAPATTGFRSYEQYF. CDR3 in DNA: TGTGCCAGCAGTTTACGTGCCCCCGCGACGACAGGGTTCCGCTCCTACGAGCAGTACTTC.

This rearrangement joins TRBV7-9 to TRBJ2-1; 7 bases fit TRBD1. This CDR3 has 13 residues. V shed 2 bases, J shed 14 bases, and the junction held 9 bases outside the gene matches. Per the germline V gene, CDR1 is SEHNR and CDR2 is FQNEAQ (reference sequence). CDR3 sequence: CASSLPDRPWEFF. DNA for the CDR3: TGTGCCAGCAGCTTACCGGACAGGCCGTGGGAGTTCTTC.

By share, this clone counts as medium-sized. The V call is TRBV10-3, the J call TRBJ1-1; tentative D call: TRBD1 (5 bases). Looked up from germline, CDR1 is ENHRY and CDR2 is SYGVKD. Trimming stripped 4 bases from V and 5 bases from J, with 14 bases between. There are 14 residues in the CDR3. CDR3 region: CAISVGGTGTEAFF. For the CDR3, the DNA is TGTGCCATCAGTGTTGGGGGAACGGGGACTGAAGCTTTCTTT.

The chain's CDR3 is CASSSRDRVYNEQFF. CDR3 sequence (DNA): TGTGCCAGCAGCTCCCGGGACAGGGTTTACAATGAGCAGTTCTTC. This chain links TRBV7-8 with TRBJ2-1; 9 bases line up with TRBD1. The CDR3 runs to 15 residues. The ends lost 4 bases at V and 4 bases at J; junction bases unmatched: 5. From germline, CDR1 is SGHVS and CDR2 FQNEAQ.

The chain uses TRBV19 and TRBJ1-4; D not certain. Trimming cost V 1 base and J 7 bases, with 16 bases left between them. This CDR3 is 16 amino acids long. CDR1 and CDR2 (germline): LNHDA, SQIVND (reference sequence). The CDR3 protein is CASSIGRTVKGEKLFF. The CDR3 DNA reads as TGTGCCAGTAGTATAGGACGGACCGTGAAGGGTGAAAAACTGTTTTTT.

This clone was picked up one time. The CDR3: CASSRDGSYGYTF. The CDR3, as DNA: TGTGCCAGCAGCCGGGACGGATCCTATGGCTACACCTTC. V gene TRBV2 combines with J gene TRBJ1-2; TRBD1 might be the D (5 bases). With 6 bases removed from V and 4 bases from J, the gap between germline ends came to 12 bases. CDR3 length: 13 residues. Germline loops: CDR1 SNHLY, CDR2 FYNNEI.

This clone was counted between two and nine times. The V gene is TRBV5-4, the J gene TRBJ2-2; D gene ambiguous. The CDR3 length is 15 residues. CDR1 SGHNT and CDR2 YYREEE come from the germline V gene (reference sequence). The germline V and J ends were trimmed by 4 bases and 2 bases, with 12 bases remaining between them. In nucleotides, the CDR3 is TGTGCCAGCAGCCCCGACCCGGTCAACACCGGGGAGCTGTTTTTT. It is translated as CASSPDPVNTGELFF.

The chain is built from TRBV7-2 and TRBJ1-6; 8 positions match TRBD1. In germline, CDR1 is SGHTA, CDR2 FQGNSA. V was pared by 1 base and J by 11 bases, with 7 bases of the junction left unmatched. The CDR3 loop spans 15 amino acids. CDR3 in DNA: TGTGCCAGCAGCTTAGAAACAGGGGGATCGGCACCCCTCCACTTT. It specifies CASSLETGGSAPLHF.

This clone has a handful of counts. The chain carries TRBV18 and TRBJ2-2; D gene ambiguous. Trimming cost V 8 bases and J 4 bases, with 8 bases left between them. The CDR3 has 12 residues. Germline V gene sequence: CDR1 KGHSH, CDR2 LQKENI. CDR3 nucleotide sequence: TGTGCCAGCCCTTCTACCACCGGGGAGCTGTTTTTT. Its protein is CASPSTTGELFF. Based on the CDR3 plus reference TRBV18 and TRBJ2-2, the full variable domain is NAGVMQNPRHLVRRRGQEARLRCSPMKGHSHVYWYRQLPEEGLKFMVYLQKENIIDESGMPKERFSAEFPKEGPSILRIQQVVRGDSAAYFCASPSTTGELFFGEGSRLTVL.

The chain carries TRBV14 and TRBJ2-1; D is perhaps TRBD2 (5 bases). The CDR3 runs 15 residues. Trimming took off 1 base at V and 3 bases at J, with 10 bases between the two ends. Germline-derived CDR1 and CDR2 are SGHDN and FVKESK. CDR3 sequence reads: CASSQAGGNYNEQFF. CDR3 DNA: TGTGCCAGCAGCCAAGCAGGAGGAAACTACAATGAGCAGTTCTTC.

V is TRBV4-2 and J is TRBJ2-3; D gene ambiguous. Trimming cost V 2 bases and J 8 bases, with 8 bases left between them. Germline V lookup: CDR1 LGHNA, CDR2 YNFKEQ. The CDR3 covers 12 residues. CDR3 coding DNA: TGTGCCAGCAGCCAAAGCAGTGGTACGCAGTATTTT. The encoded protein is CASSQSSGTQYF.

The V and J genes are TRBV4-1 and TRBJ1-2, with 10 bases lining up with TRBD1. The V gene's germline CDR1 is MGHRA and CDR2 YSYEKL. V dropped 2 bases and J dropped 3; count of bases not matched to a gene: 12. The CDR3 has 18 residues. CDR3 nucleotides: TGCGCCAGCAGCCAATTCCGGGACAGGGGACTATTGGACTATGGCTACACCTTC. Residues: CASSQFRDRGLLDYGYTF.

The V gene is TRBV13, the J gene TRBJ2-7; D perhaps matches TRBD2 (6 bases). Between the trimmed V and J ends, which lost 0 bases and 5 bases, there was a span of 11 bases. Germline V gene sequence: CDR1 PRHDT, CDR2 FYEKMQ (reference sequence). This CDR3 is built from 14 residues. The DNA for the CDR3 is TGTGCCAGCAGCTTAGGAGGGACTTTTAACGAGCAGTACTTC. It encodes CASSLGGTFNEQYF.

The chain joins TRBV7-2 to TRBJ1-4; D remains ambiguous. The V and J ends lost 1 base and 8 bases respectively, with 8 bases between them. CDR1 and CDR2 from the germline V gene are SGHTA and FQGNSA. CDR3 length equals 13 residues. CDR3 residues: CASSLGRGEKLFF. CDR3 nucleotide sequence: TGTGCCAGCAGCTTAGGCCGAGGGGAAAAACTGTTTTTT.

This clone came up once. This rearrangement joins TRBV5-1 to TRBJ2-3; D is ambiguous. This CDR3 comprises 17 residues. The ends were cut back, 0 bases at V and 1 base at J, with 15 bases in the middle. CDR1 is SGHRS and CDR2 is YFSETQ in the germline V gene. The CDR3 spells CASSLGPESGGTDTQYF. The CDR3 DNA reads TGCGCCAGCAGCTTGGGTCCGGAGTCTGGAGGCACAGATACGCAGTATTTT.

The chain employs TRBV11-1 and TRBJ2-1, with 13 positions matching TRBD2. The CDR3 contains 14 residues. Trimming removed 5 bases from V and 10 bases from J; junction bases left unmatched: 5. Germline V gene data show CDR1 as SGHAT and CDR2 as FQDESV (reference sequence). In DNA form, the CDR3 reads TGTGCCAGCAGCCTGGGACTAGCGGGAATAGAGCAGTTCTTC. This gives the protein CASSLGLAGIEQFF.

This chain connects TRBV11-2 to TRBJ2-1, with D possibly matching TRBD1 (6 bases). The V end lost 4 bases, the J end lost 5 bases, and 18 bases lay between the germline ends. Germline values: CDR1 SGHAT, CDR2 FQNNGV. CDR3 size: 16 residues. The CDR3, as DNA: TGTGCCAGCAGCTCCCCACAGGGCCCCCCTAACAATGAGCAGTTCTTC. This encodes CASSSPQGPPNNEQFF.

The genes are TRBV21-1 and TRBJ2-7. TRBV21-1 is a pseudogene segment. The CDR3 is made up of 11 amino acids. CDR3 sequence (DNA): TGTGCCAGCAGCAGTCCCTACGAGCAGTACTTC. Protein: CASSSPYEQYF.

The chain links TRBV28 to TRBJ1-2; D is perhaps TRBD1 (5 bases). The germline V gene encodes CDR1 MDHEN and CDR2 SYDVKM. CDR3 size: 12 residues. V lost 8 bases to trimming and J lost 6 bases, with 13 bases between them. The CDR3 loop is CASGRQLNGYTF. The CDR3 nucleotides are TGTGCCAGCGGGCGACAGCTTAATGGCTACACCTTC.

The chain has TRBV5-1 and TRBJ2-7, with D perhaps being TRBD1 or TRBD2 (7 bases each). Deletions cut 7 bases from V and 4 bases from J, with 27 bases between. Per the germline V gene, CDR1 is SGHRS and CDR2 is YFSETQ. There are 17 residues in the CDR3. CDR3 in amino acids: CASQGGSRISARYEQYF. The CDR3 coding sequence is TGCGCCAGCCAGGGGGGGTCCCGCATTTCGGCTAGGTACGAGCAGTACTTC. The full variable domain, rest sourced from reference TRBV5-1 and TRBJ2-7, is KAGVTQTPRYLIKTRGQQVTLSCSPISGHRSVSWYQQTPGQGLQFLFEYFSETQRNKGNFPGRFSGRQFSNSRSEMNVSTLELGDSALYLCASQGGSRISARYEQYFGPGTRLTVT.

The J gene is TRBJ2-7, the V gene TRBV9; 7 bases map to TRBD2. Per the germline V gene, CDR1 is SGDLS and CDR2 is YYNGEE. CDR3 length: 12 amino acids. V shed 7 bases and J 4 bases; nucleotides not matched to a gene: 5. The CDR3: CASGREKYEQYF. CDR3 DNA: TGTGCCAGCGGGCGGGAGAAGTACGAGCAGTACTTC. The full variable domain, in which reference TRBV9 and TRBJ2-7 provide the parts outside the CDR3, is DSGVTQTPKHLITATGQRVTLRCSPRSGDLSVYWYQQSLDQGLQFLIQYYNGEERAKGNILERFSAQQFPDLHSELNLSSLELGDSALYFCASGREKYEQYFGPGTRLTVT.

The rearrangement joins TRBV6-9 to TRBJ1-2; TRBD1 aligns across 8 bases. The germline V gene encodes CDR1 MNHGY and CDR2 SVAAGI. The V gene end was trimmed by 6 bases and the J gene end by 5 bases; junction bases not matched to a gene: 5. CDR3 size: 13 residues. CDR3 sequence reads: CASSRRTGYGYTF. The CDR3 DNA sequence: TGTGCCAGCAGCCGAAGGACAGGGTATGGCTACACCTTC.

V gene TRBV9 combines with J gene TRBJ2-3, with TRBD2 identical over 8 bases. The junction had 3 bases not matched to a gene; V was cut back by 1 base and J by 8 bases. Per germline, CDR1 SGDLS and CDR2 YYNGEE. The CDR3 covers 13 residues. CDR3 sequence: CASSVSAGGTQYF. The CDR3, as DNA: TGTGCCAGCAGCGTATCGGCGGGGGGTACGCAGTATTTT. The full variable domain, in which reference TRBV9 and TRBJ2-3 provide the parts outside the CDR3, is DSGVTQTPKHLITATGQRVTLRCSPRSGDLSVYWYQQSLDQGLQFLIQYYNGEERAKGNILERFSAQQFPDLHSELNLSSLELGDSALYFCASSVSAGGTQYFGPGTRLTVL.